The 10 T cell receptor beta chains given below trace back to one sample, sequenced in a study of T cell repertoires in cytomegalovirus infection. MiXCR was run by TCRdb on the reads, yielding one entry per CDR3 protein. The repertoire holds around 170,000 distinct CDR3 sequences, with 14% as singletons. The sequenced material came from PBMCs. The receptors come from a human donor in good health (CMV status not recorded). Some clones in this sample may be carry-over from other donors' samples.

This clonotype was counted between two and nine times. The chain carries TRBV7-3 and TRBJ2-3, with D hard to call. The V gene lost 6 bases and the J gene lost 4 bases, with 11 bases spanning the gap. The CDR3 runs 13 residues. Germline V gene lookup returns CDR1 SGHTA and CDR2 FQGTGA. Here the CDR3 DNA reads TGTGCCAGCAGTCGAGGCGTGTCAGATACGCAGTATTTT. Translating gives CASSRGVSDTQYF.

This clonotype was detected ten times or more. The chain uses TRBV5-1 and TRBJ1-1; D ambiguous. Germline CDR1 reads SGHRS; CDR2 reads YFSETQ. The V gene lost 0 bases and the J gene lost 1 base, with 10 bases spanning the gap. This CDR3 comprises 15 residues. The CDR3 spells CASSLAGNQNTEAFF. CDR3 DNA: TGCGCCAGCAGCTTGGCCGGCAACCAGAACACTGAAGCTTTCTTT.

The genes are TRBV14 and TRBJ2-1; D is possibly TRBD1 (7 bases). The V end lost 0 bases, the J end lost 3 bases, and 15 bases lay between the germline ends. CDR1 is SGHDN, CDR2 FVKESK, per germline. The CDR3 is 17 residues long. CDR3 protein: CASSQEHGRGVYNEQFF. The CDR3 region has the DNA TGTGCCAGCAGCCAAGAACATGGCAGGGGGGTCTACAATGAGCAGTTCTTC.

J is TRBJ1-5 and V is TRBV27, with a possible D match to TRBD1 (6 bases). Germline CDR1 reads MNHEY; CDR2 reads SMNVEV (reference sequence). The CDR3 is 16 residues long. V lost 4 bases to trimming and J lost 3 bases, with 16 bases between them. This CDR3 is CASSSPNGQPNQPQHF. The CDR3 nucleotides are TGTGCCAGCAGTTCACCTAATGGACAGCCCAATCAGCCCCAGCATTTT.

The chain couples TRBV29-1 to TRBJ2-7; TRBD2 matches at 7 bases. CDR1 SQVTM and CDR2 ANQGSEA come from the germline V gene. The length of the CDR3 is 15 residues. The V segment lost 4 bases and the J segment 2 bases; nucleotides outside the gene matches: 11. In nucleotides, the CDR3 is TGCAGCGTTGTGCCTAGCGGAGGGGCCCCCTACGAGCAGTACTTC. Encoded protein: CSVVPSGGAPYEQYF.

This clonotype appeared many times. This sequence joins TRBV27 and TRBJ2-3, with a tentative D call TRBD2 (5 bases). Trimming pared 9 bases from V and 1 base from J, leaving 23 bases between. This CDR3 is 17 amino acids long. CDR1 is MNHEY and CDR2 is SMNVEV in the germline V gene (reference sequence). Here the CDR3 reads CARITTGWWTRTDTQYF. CDR3 coding DNA: TGTGCCAGGATTACCACCGGCTGGTGGACTCGCACAGATACGCAGTATTTT.

The rearrangement joins TRBV6-2 or TRBV6-3 to TRBJ1-4, with D unclear. The germline gives CDR1 MNHEY, CDR2 SVGEGT. The CDR3 is 16 amino acids. Trimming stripped 2 bases from V and 2 bases from J, with 12 bases between. CDR3 in DNA: TGTGCCAGCAGTTACGGAGGGATAGCCACTAATGAAAAACTGTTTTTT. Its protein is CASSYGGIATNEKLFF.

This clonotype has a handful of counts. The genes are TRBV28 and TRBJ1-1; no clear D gene. CDR1 and CDR2 (germline): MDHEN, SYDVKM. The CDR3 runs to 11 residues. Between the trimmed V and J ends, which lost 8 bases and 0 bases, there was a span of 4 bases. Here the CDR3 DNA reads TGTGCCAGCCAGATGAACACTGAAGCTTTCTTT. Protein: CASQMNTEAFF.

This clonotype was recorded many times. This chain connects TRBV12-3 or TRBV12-4 to TRBJ2-1, with D perhaps TRBD2 (6 bases). V was pared by 7 bases and J by 9 bases, with 19 bases between. CDR3 length equals 14 residues. Here the CDR3 reads CASTPLLAVGEQFF. The DNA for the CDR3 is TGTGCCAGCACCCCATTATTAGCGGTCGGTGAGCAGTTCTTC.

The chain couples TRBV18 to TRBJ1-2, with a tentative D call TRBD1 (6 bases). The CDR3 has 15 residues. Germline loops: CDR1 KGHSH, CDR2 LQKENI. Trimming took off 1 base at V and 2 bases at J, with 11 bases between the two ends. As DNA, the CDR3 is TGTGCCAGCTCACCACAAACAGGGTTCAACTATGGCTACACCTTC. Translating gives CASSPQTGFNYGYTF.